This entry lists 2 T cell receptor beta chains sequenced from one sample in a study of blood T cells in healthy people across ages. Sample-barcoded 5' priming and a J-beta primer mix drove a second PCR of roughly 7 to 11 cycles. Each CDR3 protein gets one entry after TCRdb re-called the 5' RACE reads with MiXCR. The sample holds over 950,000 distinct CDR3 sequences, roughly two fifths seen once. The sequenced sample was blood. Every receptor here comes from a man between 18 and 35 years old in good health.

The chain is built from TRBV12-3 or TRBV12-4 and TRBJ2-7; 9 bases are shared with TRBD2. The CDR3 sequence is 15 residues long. Trimming took 0 bases from V and 7 from J; bases not matched to a gene: 7. This chain's CDR3 is CASSLASGGGNEQYF. The DNA of the CDR3 is TGTGCCAGCAGTTTAGCTAGCGGGGGTGGGAATGAGCAGTACTTC.

In its sample, this clonotype was seen once. The chain combines TRBV27 with TRBJ1-3; a weak D match, TRBD1 (5 bases). V was shortened by 2 bases and J by 0 bases, with 8 bases between the two germline ends. Germline V gene lookup returns CDR1 MNHEY and CDR2 SMNVEV (reference sequence). CDR3 length: 15 residues. This CDR3 reads CASSLTGFSGNTIYF. DNA for the CDR3: TGTGCCAGCAGTTTAACAGGCTTCTCTGGAAACACCATATATTTT.